The rows below give T cell receptor beta chains drawn from one sample of a study of cytomegalovirus exposure and HLA in healthy donors. The protocol was immunoSEQ multiplex PCR, while the TCRdb copy is restricted to in-frame clones and leaves out a portion. The table includes approximately 160,000 clones, about 88% detected once. Sequenced input: PBMCs. Receptor source: a woman under 30 in good health and CMV-seropositive. The CDR3 runs from the conserved cysteine through the conserved F or W. Each record gives: CDR3 DNA, CDR3 protein, clone size, J gene, V gene, D gene. D genes are given only for firm matches. Part of the rows lack a size; the others show once, few, many or a class for expanded clones.

DNA: TGTGCCAGCAGTCGGAACGAGGCCGGGGAGCTGTTTTTT
CDR3: CASSRNEAGELFF
size: .
J: TRBJ2-2
V: TRBV27
D: .

DNA: TGTGCCAGTAGTTCGAACAGAGAGAGTAATGAAAAACTGTTTTTT
CDR3: CASSSNRESNEKLFF
size: .
J: TRBJ1-4
V: TRBV19
D: .

DNA: TGCGCCAGCAGCTTGGCGGCTAGCGGGAGGGCTGCAGATACGCAGTATTTT
CDR3: CASSLAASGRAADTQYF
size: .
J: TRBJ2-3
V: TRBV5-1
D: TRBD2

DNA: TGTGCCAGCAGCTTAGACGAGGGATTAGCCAAAAACATTCAGTACTTC
CDR3: CASSLDEGLAKNIQYF
size: .
J: TRBJ2-4
V: TRBV7-9
D: .

DNA: TGTGCCTGGAGTGGGACAGGGACATTATCTTTCTTT
CDR3: CAWSGTGTLSFF
size: .
J: TRBJ1-1
V: TRBV30
D: TRBD1

DNA: TGTGCCAGCAGTACCCCCGGGACTAGCGGTTACGAGCAGTACTTC
CDR3: CASSTPGTSGYEQYF
size: once
J: TRBJ2-7
V: TRBV6-6
D: TRBD2

DNA: TGTGCCAGTATTCCGGGACAGGATCCCTACGAGCAGTACTTC
CDR3: CASIPGQDPYEQYF
size: .
J: TRBJ2-7
V: TRBV19
D: TRBD1

DNA: TGCAGCGTTTCGGCGCGTGCGGGACAGGCAGCCTACGAGCAGTACTTC
CDR3: CSVSARAGQAAYEQYF
size: once
J: TRBJ2-7
V: TRBV29-1
D: TRBD1

DNA: TGTGCCAGTAGCAAAGGACTAGCTGGGCCTTGGGACGAGCAGTACTTC
CDR3: CASSKGLAGPWDEQYF
size: .
J: TRBJ2-7
V: TRBV19
D: TRBD2

DNA: TGTGCCAGCAGTTATGCAGGGCTGTCCACCTACGAGCAGTACTTC
CDR3: CASSYAGLSTYEQYF
size: .
J: TRBJ2-7
V: TRBV6-5
D: .

DNA: TGTGCCAGCTCACCACAGGGGAGGTGGACCTACGAGCAGTACTTC
CDR3: CASSPQGRWTYEQYF
size: .
J: TRBJ2-7
V: TRBV18
D: .

DNA: TGTGCCAGCAGCGGGGGACTAGCGGGAGATGGGACCGAGCAGTACTTC
CDR3: CASSGGLAGDGTEQYF
size: .
J: TRBJ2-7
V: TRBV9
D: TRBD2

DNA: TGTGCCTGGAGTAAAGTGGGTCAGCGCTTAGATACGCAGTATTTT
CDR3: CAWSKVGQRLDTQYF
size: .
J: TRBJ2-3
V: TRBV30
D: .

DNA: TGTGCCAGCAGCCCGCCCAGCGGGCCCACCTTAGGGTTGGGAGAGCAGTACTTC
CDR3: CASSPPSGPTLGLGEQYF
size: .
J: TRBJ2-7
V: TRBV14
D: .

DNA: TGCGCCAGCAGTGGCCTCCGGGACAGGGGACAAGTCAATCAGCCCCAGCATTTT
CDR3: CASSGLRDRGQVNQPQHF
size: few
J: TRBJ1-5
V: TRBV10-1
D: TRBD1

DNA: TGTGCCAGCAGTACGGGGACAGTTGAAGTCTATGGCTACACCTTC
CDR3: CASSTGTVEVYGYTF
size: .
J: TRBJ1-2
V: TRBV6-5
D: TRBD1

DNA: TGTGCCAGCAGTGCCGACAGGAGCCTTTACACTGAAGCTTTCTTT
CDR3: CASSADRSLYTEAFF
size: .
J: TRBJ1-1
V: TRBV27
D: .

DNA: TGTGCCAGCAGCTTAGGAGTACAGGCCTACGAGCAGTACTTC
CDR3: CASSLGVQAYEQYF
size: .
J: TRBJ2-7
V: TRBV7-8
D: .

DNA: TGTGCTAGCAGCCCACCTACCGGGACTAGCTCGTTTTACGAGCAGTACTTC
CDR3: CASSPPTGTSSFYEQYF
size: .
J: TRBJ2-7
V: TRBV7-7
D: TRBD2

DNA: TGTGCCTGGAGTGTTTCCAAAGGGGCGTATGGCTACACCTTC
CDR3: CAWSVSKGAYGYTF
size: .
J: TRBJ1-2
V: TRBV30
D: .

DNA: TGTGCCAGCACGCCGGGACAAAGGGGTGGCTACACCTTC
CDR3: CASTPGQRGGYTF
size: .
J: TRBJ1-2
V: TRBV6-9
D: .

DNA: TGTGCCAGCTCACCACCTCAGAGCGATGAGCAGTTCTTC
CDR3: CASSPPQSDEQFF
size: .
J: TRBJ2-1
V: TRBV18
D: .

DNA: TGTGCCAGCAGTTATTCTATCTCCTACGAGCAGTACTTC
CDR3: CASSYSISYEQYF
size: .
J: TRBJ2-7
V: TRBV7-2
D: .

DNA: TGTGCCAGCAGCCTCGGACAGCCCCTCATTCAGTACTTC
CDR3: CASSLGQPLIQYF
size: .
J: TRBJ2-4
V: TRBV11-3
D: .

DNA: TGTGCCAGCAGCTTAGCACCGGGCGGACAAGAAGCTTTCTTT
CDR3: CASSLAPGGQEAFF
size: .
J: TRBJ1-1
V: TRBV7-8
D: .

DNA: TGCAGCGTTGAACCGACTAGCGGGAGGAACGAGAATGAGCAGTTCTTC
CDR3: CSVEPTSGRNENEQFF
size: .
J: TRBJ2-1
V: TRBV29-1
D: TRBD2

DNA: TGTGCCAGCAGCGTAGCCGGACAGTTAGGGGAAAAACTGTTTTTT
CDR3: CASSVAGQLGEKLFF
size: .
J: TRBJ1-4
V: TRBV9
D: .

DNA: TGTGCCAGCAGTCGGCCGGGGGAGCAGTACTTC
CDR3: CASSRPGEQYF
size: few
J: TRBJ2-7
V: TRBV6-5
D: .

DNA: TGTGCCAGCAGCCTTTCGGGACTAGCGGGAACCACACAGTTCTTC
CDR3: CASSLSGLAGTTQFF
size: .
J: TRBJ2-1
V: TRBV11-1
D: TRBD2

DNA: TGTGCCTGGACCGACAGGGCGGGGACCCCTTACGAGCAGTACTTC
CDR3: CAWTDRAGTPYEQYF
size: .
J: TRBJ2-7
V: TRBV30
D: .

DNA: TGTGCCAGCGCCCTAGGTCGGGGAAATTACTACGAGCAGTACTTC
CDR3: CASALGRGNYYEQYF
size: once
J: TRBJ2-7
V: TRBV11-2
D: .

DNA: TGTGCCAGCAGGGAAGGAGGCGGGGAGGCAGATACGCAGTATTTT
CDR3: CASREGGGEADTQYF
size: .
J: TRBJ2-3
V: TRBV4-2
D: .

DNA: TGTGCCAGCAGCAGGGGGCGGGATGAAAAACTGTTTTTT
CDR3: CASSRGRDEKLFF
size: .
J: TRBJ1-4
V: TRBV7-8
D: TRBD1

DNA: TGTGCTAGCAGCTTAAACCCTGCGGAGACCCAGTACTTC
CDR3: CASSLNPAETQYF
size: .
J: TRBJ2-5
V: TRBV7-7
D: .

DNA: TGTGCCAGCAGCTTAACCGGGGGGGTGAACACTGAAGCTTTCTTT
CDR3: CASSLTGGVNTEAFF
size: .
J: TRBJ1-1
V: TRBV7-3
D: .

DNA: TGTGCCAGCAGTGCTACAGGGGGTGCTACCTATGGCTACACCTTC
CDR3: CASSATGGATYGYTF
size: .
J: TRBJ1-2
V: TRBV6-1
D: TRBD1

DNA: TGTGCCAGCAGAGAACAGGGTGATGAGCAGTTCTTC
CDR3: CASREQGDEQFF
size: .
J: TRBJ2-1
V: TRBV11-3
D: .

DNA: TGTGCCATCGGGGGGTACGAGCAGTACTTC
CDR3: CAIGGYEQYF
size: .
J: TRBJ2-7
V: TRBV10-3
D: .

DNA: TGTGCCAGTCGACGGGACAGGGGTACTGAAGCTTTCTTT
CDR3: CASRRDRGTEAFF
size: .
J: TRBJ1-1
V: TRBV19
D: TRBD1

DNA: TGTGCCAGCTCACCACGCCGCCCTAGCGGGACCTACGAGCAGTACTTC
CDR3: CASSPRRPSGTYEQYF
size: .
J: TRBJ2-7
V: TRBV18
D: TRBD2

DNA: TGCGCCAGCAGCCAAGTCAGAGGGGGTGACACTGAAGCTTTCTTT
CDR3: CASSQVRGGDTEAFF
size: .
J: TRBJ1-1
V: TRBV4-1
D: .

DNA: TGCGCCAGCAGCTTGGTTAGCGGAGCGAACACCGGGGAGCTGTTTTTT
CDR3: CASSLVSGANTGELFF
size: .
J: TRBJ2-2
V: TRBV5-1
D: .

DNA: TGTGCCAGCACTGGGGGGGATGAGAGCAATCAGCCCCAGCATTTT
CDR3: CASTGGDESNQPQHF
size: .
J: TRBJ1-5
V: TRBV27
D: .

DNA: TGTGCCACCAGCAGAGATCAGGGGGGAGCCAACATTCAGTACTTC
CDR3: CATSRDQGGANIQYF
size: .
J: TRBJ2-4
V: TRBV15
D: .

DNA: TGTGCCAGCAGGACTAACAGGGGCACCTACGAGCAGTACTTC
CDR3: CASRTNRGTYEQYF
size: .
J: TRBJ2-7
V: TRBV6-5
D: TRBD1

DNA: TGCGCCAGCAGCCAAGATAATCAGGCAGATACGCAGTATTTT
CDR3: CASSQDNQADTQYF
size: .
J: TRBJ2-3
V: TRBV4-1
D: .